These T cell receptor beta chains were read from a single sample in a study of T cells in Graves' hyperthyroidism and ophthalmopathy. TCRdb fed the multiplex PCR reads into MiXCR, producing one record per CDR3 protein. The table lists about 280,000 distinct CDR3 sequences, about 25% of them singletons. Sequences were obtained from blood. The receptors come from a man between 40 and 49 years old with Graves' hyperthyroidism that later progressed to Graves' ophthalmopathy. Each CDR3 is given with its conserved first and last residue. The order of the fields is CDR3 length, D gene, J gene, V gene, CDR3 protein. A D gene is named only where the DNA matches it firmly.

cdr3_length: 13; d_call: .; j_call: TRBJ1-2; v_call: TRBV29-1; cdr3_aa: CSVVGGTNYGYTF
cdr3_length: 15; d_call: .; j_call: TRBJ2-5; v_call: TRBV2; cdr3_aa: CASSSGTGRVETQYF
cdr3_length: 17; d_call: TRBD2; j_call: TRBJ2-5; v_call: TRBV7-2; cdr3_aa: CASSPVSSGSPHGTQYF
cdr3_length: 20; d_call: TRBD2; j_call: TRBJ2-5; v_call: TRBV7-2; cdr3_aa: CASSLAGAVAGGSKRETQYF
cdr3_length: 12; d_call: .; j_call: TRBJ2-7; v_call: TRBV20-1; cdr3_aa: CSAARTSYEQYF
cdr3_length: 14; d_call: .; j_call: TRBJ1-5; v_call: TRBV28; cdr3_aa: CATLGGGADQPQHF
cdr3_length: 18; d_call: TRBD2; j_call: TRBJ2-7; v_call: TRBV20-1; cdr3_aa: CSARDWGLAGLGNREQYF
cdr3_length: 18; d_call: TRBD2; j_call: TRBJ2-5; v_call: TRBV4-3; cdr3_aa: CASSQERSSGDIVETQYF
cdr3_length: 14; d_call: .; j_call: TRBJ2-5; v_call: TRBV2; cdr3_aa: CASSESWGQETQYF
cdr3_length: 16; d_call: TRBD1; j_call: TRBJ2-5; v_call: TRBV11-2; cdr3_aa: CASSFQRSGGEKTQYF
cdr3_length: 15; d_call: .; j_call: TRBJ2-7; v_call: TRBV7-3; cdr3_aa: CASSFRGGTPYEQYF
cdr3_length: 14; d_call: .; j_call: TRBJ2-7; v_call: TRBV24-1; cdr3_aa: CATSDPDGSSEQYF
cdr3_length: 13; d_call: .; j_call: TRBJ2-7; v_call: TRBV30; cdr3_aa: CAWSVGQGYEQYF
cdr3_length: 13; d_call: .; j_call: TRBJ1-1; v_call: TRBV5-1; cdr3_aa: CASSLDGGAEAFF
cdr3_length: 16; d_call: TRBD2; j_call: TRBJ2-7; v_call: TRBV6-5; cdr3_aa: CASSYSLAGVGYEQYF
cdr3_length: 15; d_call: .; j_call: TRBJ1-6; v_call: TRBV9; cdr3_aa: CASSVNGGVSSPLHF
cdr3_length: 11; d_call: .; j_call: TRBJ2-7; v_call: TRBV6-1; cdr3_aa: CASSDQYEQYF
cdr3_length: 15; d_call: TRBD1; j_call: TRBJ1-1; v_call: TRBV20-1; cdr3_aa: CSASRRAGGNTEAFF
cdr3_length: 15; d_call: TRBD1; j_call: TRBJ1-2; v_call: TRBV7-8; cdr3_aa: CASSTGTGQPYGYTF
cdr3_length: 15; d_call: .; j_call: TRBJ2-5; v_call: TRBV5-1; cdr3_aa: CASSFLRSVQETQYF
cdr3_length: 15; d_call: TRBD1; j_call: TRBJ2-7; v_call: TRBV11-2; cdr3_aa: CASSLDPGQSYEQYF
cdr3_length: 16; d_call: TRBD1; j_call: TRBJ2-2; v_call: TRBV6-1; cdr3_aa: CASSRQGRGNTGELFF
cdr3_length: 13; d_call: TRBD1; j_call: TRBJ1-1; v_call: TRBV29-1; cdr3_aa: CSGGDRGNTEVFF
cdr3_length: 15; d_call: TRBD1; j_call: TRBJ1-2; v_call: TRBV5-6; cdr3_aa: CASSQTGEPRYGYTF
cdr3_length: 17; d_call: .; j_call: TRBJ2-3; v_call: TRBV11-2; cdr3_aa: CASSLDLMRGFADTQYF
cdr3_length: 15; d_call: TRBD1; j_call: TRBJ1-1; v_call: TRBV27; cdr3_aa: CASSPSGTGITEAFF
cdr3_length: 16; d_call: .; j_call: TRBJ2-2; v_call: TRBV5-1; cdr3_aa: CASSPSRDANTGELFF
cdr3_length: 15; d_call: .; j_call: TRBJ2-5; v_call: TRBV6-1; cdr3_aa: CASLKRAGLRETQYF
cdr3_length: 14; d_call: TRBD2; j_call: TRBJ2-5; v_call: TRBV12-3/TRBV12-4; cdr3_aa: CASSRTSGKETQYF
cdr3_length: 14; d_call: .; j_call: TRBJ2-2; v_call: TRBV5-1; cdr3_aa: CASSLVSGTGELFF
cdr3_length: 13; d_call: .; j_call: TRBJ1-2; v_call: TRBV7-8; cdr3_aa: CASSFGGVYGYTF
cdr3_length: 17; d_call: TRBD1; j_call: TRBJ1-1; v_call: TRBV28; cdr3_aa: CASSLPGTGGGAAEAFF
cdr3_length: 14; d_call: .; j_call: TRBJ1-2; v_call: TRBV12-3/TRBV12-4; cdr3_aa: CASSDGLDSYGYTF
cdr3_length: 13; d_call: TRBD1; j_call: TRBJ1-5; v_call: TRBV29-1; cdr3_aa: CSVGQVEGQPQHF
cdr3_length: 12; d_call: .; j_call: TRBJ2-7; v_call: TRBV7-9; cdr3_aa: CASSLRRGEQYF
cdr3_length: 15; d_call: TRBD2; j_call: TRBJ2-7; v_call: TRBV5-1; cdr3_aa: CASSLEGGSSYEQYF
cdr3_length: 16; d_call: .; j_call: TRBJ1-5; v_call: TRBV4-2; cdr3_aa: CASSQEGQGNNQPQHF
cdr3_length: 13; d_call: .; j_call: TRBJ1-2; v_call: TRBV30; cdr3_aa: CALTGTTNYGYTF
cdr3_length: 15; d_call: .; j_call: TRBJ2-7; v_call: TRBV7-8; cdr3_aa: CASSFQRDGPYEQYF
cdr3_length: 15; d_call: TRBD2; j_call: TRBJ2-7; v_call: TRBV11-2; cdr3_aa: CASSLVPSGSVEQYF